The source of this T cell receptor (beta chain) is a study of blood T cell repertoires in COVID-19. Across the whole study: Spain, Italy and the United States supplied samples that represented acute and convalescent COVID-19.

Original processing methods: For nucleated cells, counts were estimated from reference gene primer amplification. Here immunoSEQ multiplex PCR was the method, and the copy in TCRdb shows in-frame clones only, minus some. That table supplies the V and J calls and clone size; D and trimming were determined from the DNA. The table shows approximately 270,000 clones, with about 85% occurring only once. V lost 4 bases and J lost 1, with 10 bases in between. CDR1 is SGHNT, CDR2 YENEEA, per germline. This CDR3 region has 14 residues. Patients from Seattle were sampled longitudinally, starting during active infection.

Sequenced material: peripheral blood. The chain recombines TRBV11-3 with TRBJ1-1, with a weak D call TRBD1 (6 bases). The receptor was isolated from a human donor with COVID-19, enrolled during active disease. The donor label of this sample is uncertain. CDR3 nucleotide sequence: TGTGCCAGCAGCTACGGACAGAGGAACACTGAAGCTTTCTTT. Its translation: CASSYGQRNTEAFF.